The source of this T cell receptor (beta chain) is a study of blood T cell repertoires in COVID-19. Study context: In each case, the material was cDNA or gDNA derived from T cells, B-cell-depleted T cells, or PBMCs.

Only in-frame clones appear in the TCRdb table, and some are missing; sequencing was by immunoSEQ multiplex PCR. Here the sample spans about 330,000 clones, more than 80% being singletons. Trimming stripped 4 bases from V and 3 bases from J, with 11 bases between. This CDR3 region has 13 residues. Germline CDR1 reads SGHTS; CDR2 reads YDEGEE. This TCR derives from a man aged 18 to 29 who had recovered from COVID-19. Sequencing input: peripheral blood. The chain links TRBV5-8 to TRBJ2-7; D remains ambiguous. The CDR3 loop reads CASSPWNSYEQYF. The CDR3, as DNA: TGTGCCAGCAGCCCTTGGAACAGCTACGAGCAGTACTTC.